What follows are 11 T cell receptor beta chains derived from one specimen sequenced in a study of cytomegalovirus exposure and HLA in healthy donors. 13 Jbeta primers and 60 Vbeta primers were used for the PCR. Assay used: immunoSEQ multiplex PCR; TCRdb lists only in-frame clones, some missing. The sample contains about 160,000 clones, about three quarters of which appear only once. Sequencing used PBMCs. The receptors here all came from a woman under 40 in good health and CMV-seronegative.

V usage is TRBV5-1 and J usage is TRBJ1-5; TRBD1 matches at 9 bases. The germline CDR1 and CDR2 sequences are SGHRS and YFSETQ. The CDR3 is 15 amino acids. V was pared by 4 bases and J by 1 base, with 3 bases of the junction left unmatched. The CDR3 DNA follows: TGCGCCAGCAGCACAGGGACAGGGAGCAATCAGCCCCAGCATTTT. Translated: CASSTGTGSNQPQHF. The variable domain in full, with the rest retrieved from reference TRBV5-1 and TRBJ1-5, is KAGVTQTPRYLIKTRGQQVTLSCSPISGHRSVSWYQQTPGQGLQFLFEYFSETQRNKGNFPGRFSGRQFSNSRSEMNVSTLELGDSALYLCASSTGTGSNQPQHFGDGTRLSIL.

This clone appeared a few times. The rearrangement uses TRBV4-2 and TRBJ1-1; TRBD1 agrees at 8 bases. CDR3 length: 12 amino acids. The germline V gene has CDR1 LGHNA and CDR2 YNFKEQ. V was clipped by 3 bases and J by 11 bases; unmatched bases: 5. The CDR3 sequence is CASSQAGGWAFF. DNA of the CDR3: TGTGCCAGCAGCCAGGCAGGGGGCTGGGCTTTCTTT.

V is TRBV28 and J is TRBJ2-7; TRBD2 agrees at 7 bases. CDR1 MDHEN and CDR2 SYDVKM come from the germline V gene. The CDR3 runs 13 residues. Trimming cost V 10 bases and J 2 bases; bases outside gene matches: 8. The DNA of the CDR3 is TGTGCCACCCGGTCTAGCGGAACCTACGAGCAGTACTTC. Amino acid sequence: CATRSSGTYEQYF.

A few counts support this clone. This sequence joins TRBV9 and TRBJ1-3; 8 nucleotides align to TRBD1. The V segment lost 3 bases and the J segment 2 bases; nucleotides outside the gene matches: 4. The CDR3 totals 15 residues. Germline V gene sequence: CDR1 SGDLS, CDR2 YYNGEE. The CDR3 here is CASSEDRGTGNTIYF. DNA for the CDR3: TGTGCCAGCAGCGAAGACAGGGGTACTGGAAACACCATATATTTT. Combining the CDR3 with reference TRBV9 and TRBJ1-3 gives the whole variable domain DSGVTQTPKHLITATGQRVTLRCSPRSGDLSVYWYQQSLDQGLQFLIQYYNGEERAKGNILERFSAQQFPDLHSELNLSSLELGDSALYFCASSEDRGTGNTIYFGEGSWLTVV.

This chain connects TRBV7-2 to TRBJ1-1; 8 nucleotides line up with TRBD1. The CDR3 is 15 residues long. V shed 5 bases and J 5 bases; nucleotides not matched to a gene: 10. Germline V gene sequence: CDR1 SGHTA, CDR2 FQGNSA. CDR3 sequence: CASSPGRRGRTEAFF. In DNA form, the CDR3 reads TGTGCCAGCAGCCCAGGCCGCAGGGGGCGGACTGAAGCTTTCTTT.

This clone occurred a few times. The junction does not match germline at one end; this may be a read error. The V call is TRBV7-7, the J call TRBJ2-3; 11 bases fit TRBD2. The V gene's germline CDR1 is SSHAT and CDR2 FNYEAQ (reference sequence). This CDR3 is built from 14 residues. The CDR3 DNA follows: TGTGCTAGCAGCTTAGGACTAGCGGGTTATACGCAGTATTTT. Its translation is CASSLGLAGYTQYF.

This clone was seen a few times. The genes are TRBV4-1 and TRBJ1-4; D unclear. The CDR3 length is 15 residues. The germline gives CDR1 MGHRA, CDR2 YSYEKL. Trimming stripped 6 bases from V and 8 bases from J, with 19 bases between. The CDR3 DNA reads as TGCGCCAGCAGGGACCTGGGAGGGTCTGGGGAAAAACTGTTTTTT. This translates into CASRDLGGSGEKLFF.

CDR3 region: CASSIQFEREAFF. In nucleotides, the CDR3 is TGTGCCAGTAGTATACAGTTCGAGCGTGAAGCTTTCTTT. The chain carries TRBV19 and TRBJ1-1; D gene unclear. The germline V gene has CDR1 LNHDA and CDR2 SQIVND (reference sequence). V lost 2 bases and J 7 bases, leaving 11 bases between the germline ends. The CDR3 sequence is 13 residues long.

V is TRBV5-1 and J is TRBJ1-6, with 7 bases fitting TRBD1. Trimming took 2 bases from V and 10 from J; bases not matched to a gene: 12. Germline lookup yields CDR1 SGHRS and CDR2 YFSETQ. The CDR3 is 16 residues long. The DNA of the CDR3 is TGCGCCAGCAGCTTTGGTTCCGCAACAGGGGTCTCACCCCTCCACTTT. The encoded protein is CASSFGSATGVSPLHF.

V is TRBV5-5 and J is TRBJ2-5, with no clear D. Trimming shortened V by 1 base and J by 2 bases, and 6 bases separated the two germline ends. CDR3 length: 13 amino acids. Germline CDR1 and CDR2: SGHKS and YYEKEE (reference sequence). The CDR3 DNA follows: TGTGCCAGCAGCTTGTTCGGGCAAGAGACCCAGTACTTC. As protein: CASSLFGQETQYF.

CDR3: CASSQNSYSNQPQHF. As DNA, the CDR3 is TGCGCCAGCAGCCAGAACAGTTATAGCAATCAGCCCCAGCATTTT. The chain recombines TRBV4-3 with TRBJ1-5; D uncertain. The V and J ends lost 3 bases and 0 bases respectively, with 9 bases between them. From germline, CDR1 is LGHNA and CDR2 YSLEER. CDR3 size: 15 residues.